Detailed here is one T cell receptor beta chain. The antigen remains unidentified. This record comes from a study of a mutant IDH1 vaccine in newly diagnosed glioma. Overall study context: Of treated patients, 62.5% were men and approximately 40% women, averaging about 40 years.

The sample's time point: week 11, during vaccination. Vaccinated patients received 300 ug of mutant IDH1 20-mer peptide per dose, with topical imiquimod. CDR3 length: 17 residues. Germline V gene sequence: CDR1 LNHNV, CDR2 YYDKDF (reference sequence). The V end was cut by 3 bases, the J end by 0 bases, with 15 bases between. Assay used: immunoSEQ multiplex PCR; TCRdb lists only in-frame clones, some missing. The sample lists roughly 70,000 clones, about 88% seen once, with roughly 9% in the top ten. The origin of this receptor is a woman aged 45 to 65 with glioma. The chain couples TRBV15 to TRBJ1-3; maybe TRBD1 (5 bases). The sample here was PBMCs, taken from a glioma patient whose treatment included an IDH1 peptide vaccine. The CDR3 protein is CATSRGTEGRSGNTIYF. As DNA, the CDR3 is TGTGCCACCAGCAGGGGGACGGAGGGGCGCTCTGGAAACACCATATATTTT. The full variable domain, in which reference TRBV15 and TRBJ1-3 provide the parts outside the CDR3, is DAMVIQNPRYQVTQFGKPVTLSCSQTLNHNVMYWYQQKSSQAPKLLFHYYDKDFNNEADTPDNFQSRRPNTSFCFLDIRSPGLGDTAMYLCATSRGTEGRSGNTIYFGEGSWLTVV.